This T cell receptor (beta chain) is from a study of T cells in Graves' hyperthyroidism and ophthalmopathy. This clonotype was recorded at least ten times. V was cut by 4 bases and J by 5 bases, with 11 bases left in between. CDR1 SEHNR and CDR2 FQNEAQ come from the germline V gene (reference sequence). This CDR3 is built from 13 residues. The source material, RNA transcripts, was used to amplify TCR beta CDR3 regions. The TCR CDR3 was amplified in a first-round RT-PCR using the HTBI primer set. MiXCR, run by TCRdb on the multiplex PCR reads, gives a single entry per CDR3 protein. The repertoire has about 520,000 distinct CDR3 sequences, less than 25% of them found once; the top ten carry around 11%.

The chain carries TRBV7-9 and TRBJ1-1; TRBD1 is a possible D gene (5 bases). The sequenced sample consisted of blood. The origin of this receptor is a woman aged 25 to 39 with Graves' ophthalmopathy. The CDR3 DNA reads as TGTGCCAGCAGCTATGGGGGGGAGACTGAAGCTTTCTTT. Residues: CASSYGGETEAFF.